This T cell receptor beta chain is from a study of cytomegalovirus exposure and HLA in healthy donors. Study-wide points: A list of 150 to 200 TCR beta chains associated with cytomegalovirus was given. Earlier analysis yielded a pattern in which most TCR beta V segments were productive about 90% or about 30% of the time. Association of about 17,000 TCR beta sequences with HLA alleles was found at 0.05 false discovery rate in a later analysis. Researchers reported that a few CMV-associated chains were confirmed in vitro as CMV antigen-specific.

The PCR made use of 60 Vbeta and 13 Jbeta primers. Sequencing used immunoSEQ multiplex PCR; TCRdb keeps in-frame clones, though not all of them. This sample has 150,000 or so clones, with 83% found just once. V was cut by 0 bases and J by 6 bases, with 14 bases left in between. The CDR3 loop spans 16 amino acids. Per the germline V gene, CDR1 is WSHSY and CDR2 is SAAADI. Concerning this clone: Its antigen is unknown.

The chain couples TRBV10-2 to TRBJ1-4; perhaps TRBD1 as D (6 bases). This TCR was sampled from a man between 45 and 60 years old in good health and CMV-seropositive. Sequencing was done on a sample of PBMCs. The CDR3 is CASSESTAGTHEKLFF. DNA for the CDR3: TGCGCCAGCAGTGAGTCGACGGCCGGGACACATGAAAAACTGTTTTTT.